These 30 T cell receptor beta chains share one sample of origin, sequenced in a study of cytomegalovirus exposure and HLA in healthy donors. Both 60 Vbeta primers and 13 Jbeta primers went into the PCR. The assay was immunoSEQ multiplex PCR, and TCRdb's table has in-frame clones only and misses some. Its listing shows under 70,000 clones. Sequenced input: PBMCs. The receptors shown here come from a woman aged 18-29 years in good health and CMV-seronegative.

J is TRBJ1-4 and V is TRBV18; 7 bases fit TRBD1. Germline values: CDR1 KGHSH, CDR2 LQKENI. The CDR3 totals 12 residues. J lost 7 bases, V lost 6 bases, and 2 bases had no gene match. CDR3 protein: CASSWTGEKLFF. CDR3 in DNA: TGTGCCAGCTCCTGGACAGGTGAAAAACTGTTTTTT.

The CDR3 here is CAWSQEVPVLAFF. As DNA, the CDR3 is TGTGCCTGGAGTCAAGAGGTTCCCGTTTTGGCTTTCTTT. The genes are TRBV30 and TRBJ1-1; unclear D gene. The CDR3 contains 13 residues. Germline V gene sequence: CDR1 GTSNPN, CDR2 SVGIG (reference sequence). The V and J ends lost 2 bases and 11 bases respectively, with 18 bases between them.

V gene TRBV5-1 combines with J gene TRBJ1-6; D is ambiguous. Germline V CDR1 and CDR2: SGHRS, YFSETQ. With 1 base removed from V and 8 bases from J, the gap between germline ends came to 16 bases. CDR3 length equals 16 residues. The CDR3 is CASSLRLGPRYSPLHF. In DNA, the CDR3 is TGCGCCAGCAGCTTGCGCCTGGGCCCGCGATATTCACCCCTCCACTTT.

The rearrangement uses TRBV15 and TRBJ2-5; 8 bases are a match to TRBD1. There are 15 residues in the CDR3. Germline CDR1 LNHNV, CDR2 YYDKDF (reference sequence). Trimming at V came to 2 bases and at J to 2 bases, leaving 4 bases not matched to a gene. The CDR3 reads CATSRLGTGQETQYF. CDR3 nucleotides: TGTGCCACCAGCAGATTGGGGACAGGTCAAGAGACCCAGTACTTC.

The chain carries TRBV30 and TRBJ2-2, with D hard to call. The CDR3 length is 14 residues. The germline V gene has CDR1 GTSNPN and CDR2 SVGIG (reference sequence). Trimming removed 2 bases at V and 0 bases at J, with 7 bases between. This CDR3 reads CAWSSLANTGELFF. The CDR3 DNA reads TGTGCCTGGAGTAGTCTAGCGAACACCGGGGAGCTGTTTTTT.

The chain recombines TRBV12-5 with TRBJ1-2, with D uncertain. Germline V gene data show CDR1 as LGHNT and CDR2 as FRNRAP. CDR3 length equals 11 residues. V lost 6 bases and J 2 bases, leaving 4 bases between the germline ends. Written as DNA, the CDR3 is TGTGCTAGTGGGACAAACTATGGCTACACCTTC. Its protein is CASGTNYGYTF. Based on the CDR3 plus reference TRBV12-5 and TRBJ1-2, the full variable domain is DARVTQTPRHKVTEMGQEVTMRCQPILGHNTVFWYRQTMMQGLELLAYFRNRAPLDDSGMPKDRFSAEMPDATLATLKIQPSEPRDSAVYFCASGTNYGYTFGSGTRLTVV.

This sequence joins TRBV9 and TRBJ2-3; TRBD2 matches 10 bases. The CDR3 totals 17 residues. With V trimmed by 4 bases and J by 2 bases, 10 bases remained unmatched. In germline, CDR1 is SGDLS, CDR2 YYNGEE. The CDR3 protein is CASSPSLAGGSTDTQYF. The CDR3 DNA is TGTGCCAGCAGCCCGAGCTTAGCGGGAGGATCCACAGATACGCAGTATTTT.

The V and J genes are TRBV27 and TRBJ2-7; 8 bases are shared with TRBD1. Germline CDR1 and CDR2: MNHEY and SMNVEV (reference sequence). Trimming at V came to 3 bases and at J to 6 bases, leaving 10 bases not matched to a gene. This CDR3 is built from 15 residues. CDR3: CASSLWTGSSAEQYF. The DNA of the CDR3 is TGTGCCAGCAGTTTGTGGACAGGGAGTTCGGCCGAGCAGTACTTC.

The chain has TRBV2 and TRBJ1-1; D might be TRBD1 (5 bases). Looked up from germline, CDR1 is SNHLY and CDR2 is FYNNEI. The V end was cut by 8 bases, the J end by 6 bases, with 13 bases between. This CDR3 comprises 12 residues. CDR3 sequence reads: CASRRDGSEAFF. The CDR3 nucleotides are TGTGCCAGCCGGCGGGACGGCTCTGAAGCTTTCTTT.

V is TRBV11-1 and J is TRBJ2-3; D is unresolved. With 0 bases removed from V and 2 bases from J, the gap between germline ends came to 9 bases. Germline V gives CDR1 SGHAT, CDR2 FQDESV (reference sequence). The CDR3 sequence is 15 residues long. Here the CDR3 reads CASSLASFYTDTQYF. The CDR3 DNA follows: TGTGCCAGCAGCTTAGCATCCTTTTACACAGATACGCAGTATTTT.

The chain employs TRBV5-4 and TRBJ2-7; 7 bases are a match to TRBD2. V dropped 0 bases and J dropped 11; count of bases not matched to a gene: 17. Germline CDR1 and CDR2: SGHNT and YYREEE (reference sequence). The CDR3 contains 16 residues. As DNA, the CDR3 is TGTGCCAGCAGCTTGGAACCAGGGCGTCGTTCCCTAGCGGAGTACTTC. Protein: CASSLEPGRRSLAEYF.

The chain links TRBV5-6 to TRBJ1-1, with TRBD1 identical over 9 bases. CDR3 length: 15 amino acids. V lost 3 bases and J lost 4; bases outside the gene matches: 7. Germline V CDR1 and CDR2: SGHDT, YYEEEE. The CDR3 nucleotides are TGTGCCAGCAGCTCCCTTTCGGGACAGGGCACTGAAGCTTTCTTT. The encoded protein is CASSSLSGQGTEAFF.

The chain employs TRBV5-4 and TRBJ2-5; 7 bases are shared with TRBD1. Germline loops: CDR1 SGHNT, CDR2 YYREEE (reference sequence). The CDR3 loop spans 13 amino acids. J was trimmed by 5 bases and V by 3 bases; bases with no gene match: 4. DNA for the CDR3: TGTGCCAGCAGCTCCGGGACAGTGGAGACCCAGTACTTC. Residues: CASSSGTVETQYF.

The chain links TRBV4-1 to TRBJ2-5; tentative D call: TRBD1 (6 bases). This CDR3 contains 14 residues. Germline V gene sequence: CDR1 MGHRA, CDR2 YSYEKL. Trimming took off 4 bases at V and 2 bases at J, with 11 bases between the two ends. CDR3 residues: CASSRWTVQETQYF. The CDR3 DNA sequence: TGCGCCAGCAGCCGATGGACAGTTCAAGAGACCCAGTACTTC.

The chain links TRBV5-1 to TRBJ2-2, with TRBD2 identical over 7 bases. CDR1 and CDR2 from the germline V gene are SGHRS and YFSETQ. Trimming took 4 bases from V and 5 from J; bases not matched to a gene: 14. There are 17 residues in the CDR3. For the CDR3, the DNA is TGCGCCAGCAGCCCACCGTTGAGCCGGGGGGAGACCGGGGAGCTGTTTTTT. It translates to CASSPPLSRGETGELFF.

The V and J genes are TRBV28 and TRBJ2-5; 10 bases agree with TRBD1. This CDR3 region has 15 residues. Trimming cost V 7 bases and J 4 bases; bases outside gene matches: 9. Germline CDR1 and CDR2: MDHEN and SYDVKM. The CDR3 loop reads CASNIPTGGGETQYF. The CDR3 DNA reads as TGTGCCAGCAATATACCGACAGGGGGCGGAGAGACCCAGTACTTC.

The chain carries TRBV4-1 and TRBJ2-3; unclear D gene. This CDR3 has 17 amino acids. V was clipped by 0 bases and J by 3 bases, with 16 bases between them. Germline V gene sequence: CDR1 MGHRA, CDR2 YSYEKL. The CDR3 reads CASSQDLGRIGTDTQYF. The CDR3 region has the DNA TGCGCCAGCAGCCAAGATCTAGGCAGAATCGGTACAGATACGCAGTATTTT.

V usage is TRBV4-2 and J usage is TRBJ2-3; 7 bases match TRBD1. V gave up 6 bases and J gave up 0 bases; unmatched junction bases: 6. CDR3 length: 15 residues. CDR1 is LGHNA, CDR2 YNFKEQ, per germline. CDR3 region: CASRLAGGSTDTQYF. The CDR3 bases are TGTGCCAGCAGATTAGCAGGGGGAAGCACAGATACGCAGTATTTT.

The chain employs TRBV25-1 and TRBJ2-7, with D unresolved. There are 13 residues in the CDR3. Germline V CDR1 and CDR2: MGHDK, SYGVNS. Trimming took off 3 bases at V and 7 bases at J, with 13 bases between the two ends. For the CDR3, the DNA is TGTGCCAGCAGTGATACCCTGCGCCCAGAGCAGTACTTC. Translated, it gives CASSDTLRPEQYF.

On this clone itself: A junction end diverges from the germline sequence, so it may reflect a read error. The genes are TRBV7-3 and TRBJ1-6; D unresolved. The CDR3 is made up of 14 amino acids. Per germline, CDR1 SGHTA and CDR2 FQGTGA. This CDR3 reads CASSLTGDNSPLHF. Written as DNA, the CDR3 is TGTGCCAGCAGCTTAACCGGGGATAACTCACCCCTCCACTTT. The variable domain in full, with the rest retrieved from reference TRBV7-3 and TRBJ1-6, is GAGVSQTPSNKVTEKGKYVELRCDPISGHTALYWYRQSLGQGPEFLIYFQGTGAADDSGLPNDRFFAVRPEGSVSTLKIQRTERGDSAVYLCASSLTGDNSPLHFGNGTRLTVT.

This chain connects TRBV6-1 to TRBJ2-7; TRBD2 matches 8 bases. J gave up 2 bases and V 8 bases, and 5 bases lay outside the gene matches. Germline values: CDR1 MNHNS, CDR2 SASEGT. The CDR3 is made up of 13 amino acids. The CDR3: CASSREGPYEQYF. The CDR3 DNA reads TGTGCCAGCTCTCGGGAGGGGCCCTACGAGCAGTACTTC.

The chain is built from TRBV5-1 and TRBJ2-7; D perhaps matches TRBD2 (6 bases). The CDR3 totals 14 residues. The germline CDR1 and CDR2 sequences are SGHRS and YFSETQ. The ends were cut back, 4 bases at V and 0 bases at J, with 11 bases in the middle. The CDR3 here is CASSGPGSSYEQYF. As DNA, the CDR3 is TGCGCCAGCAGCGGTCCCGGGAGCTCCTACGAGCAGTACTTC. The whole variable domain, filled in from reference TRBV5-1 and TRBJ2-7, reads KAGVTQTPRYLIKTRGQQVTLSCSPISGHRSVSWYQQTPGQGLQFLFEYFSETQRNKGNFPGRFSGRQFSNSRSEMNVSTLELGDSALYLCASSGPGSSYEQYFGPGTRLTVT.

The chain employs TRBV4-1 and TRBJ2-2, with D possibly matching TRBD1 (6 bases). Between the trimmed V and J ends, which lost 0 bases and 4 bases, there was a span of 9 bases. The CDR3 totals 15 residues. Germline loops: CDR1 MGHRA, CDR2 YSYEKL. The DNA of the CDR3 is TGCGCCAGCAGCCAAGAAGAAGGGGGCACCGGGGAGCTGTTTTTT. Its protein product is CASSQEEGGTGELFF.

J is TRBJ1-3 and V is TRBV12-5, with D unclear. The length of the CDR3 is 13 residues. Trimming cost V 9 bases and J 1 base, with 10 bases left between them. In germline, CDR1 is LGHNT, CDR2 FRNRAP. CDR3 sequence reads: CASEGSSGNTIYF. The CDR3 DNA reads TGTGCTAGCGAGGGAAGTTCTGGAAACACCATATATTTT.

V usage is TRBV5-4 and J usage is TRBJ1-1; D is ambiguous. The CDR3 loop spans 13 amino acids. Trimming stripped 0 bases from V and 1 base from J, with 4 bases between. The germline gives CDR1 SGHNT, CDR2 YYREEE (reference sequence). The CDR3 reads CASSLDRNTEAFF. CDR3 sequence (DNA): TGTGCCAGCAGCTTGGACAGGAACACTGAAGCTTTCTTT.

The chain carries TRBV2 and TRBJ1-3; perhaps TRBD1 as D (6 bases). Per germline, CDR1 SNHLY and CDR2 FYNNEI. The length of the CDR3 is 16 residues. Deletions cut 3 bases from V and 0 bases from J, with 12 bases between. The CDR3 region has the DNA TGTGCCAGCAGTGATCTGGGGGCGAGCTCTGGAAACACCATATATTTT. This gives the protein CASSDLGASSGNTIYF. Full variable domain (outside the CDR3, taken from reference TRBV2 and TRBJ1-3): EPEVTQTPSHQVTQMGQEVILRCVPISNHLYFYWYRQILGQKVEFLVSFYNNEISEKSEIFDDQFSVERPDGSNFTLKIRSTKLEDSAMYFCASSDLGASSGNTIYFGEGSWLTVV.

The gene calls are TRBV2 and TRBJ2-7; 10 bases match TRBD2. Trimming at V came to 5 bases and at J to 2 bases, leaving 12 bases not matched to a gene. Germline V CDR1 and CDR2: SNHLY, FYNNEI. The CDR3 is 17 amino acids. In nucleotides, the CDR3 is TGTGCCAGCAGTCCCAATCTAGCGGGAGAGGGGGCCTACGAGCAGTACTTC. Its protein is CASSPNLAGEGAYEQYF.

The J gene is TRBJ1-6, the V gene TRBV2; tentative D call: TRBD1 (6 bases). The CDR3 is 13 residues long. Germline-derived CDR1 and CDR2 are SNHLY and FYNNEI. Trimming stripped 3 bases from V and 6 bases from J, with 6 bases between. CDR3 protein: CASSDRGNSPLHF. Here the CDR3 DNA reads TGTGCCAGCAGTGACAGGGGTAATTCACCCCTCCACTTT.

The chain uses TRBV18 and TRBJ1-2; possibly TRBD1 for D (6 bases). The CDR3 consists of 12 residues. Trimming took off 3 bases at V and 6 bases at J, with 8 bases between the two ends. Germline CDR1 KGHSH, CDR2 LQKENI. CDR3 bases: TGTGCCAGCTCACCGGACAGAAATGGCTACACCTTC. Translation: CASSPDRNGYTF.

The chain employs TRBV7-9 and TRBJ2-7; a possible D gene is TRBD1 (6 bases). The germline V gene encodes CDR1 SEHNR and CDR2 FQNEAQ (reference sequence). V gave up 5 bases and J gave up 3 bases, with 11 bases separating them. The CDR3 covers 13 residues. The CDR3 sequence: CASSPGVVYEQYF. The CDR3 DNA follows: TGTGCCAGCAGCCCAGGGGTTGTCTACGAGCAGTACTTC.